This T cell receptor (beta chain) originates from a study of cytomegalovirus exposure and HLA in healthy donors. Study-wide context: Earlier, 150 million to 200 million T cells were analyzed, and 90 million to 140 million unique TCR beta sequences were found among them.

PCR employed 60 Vbeta and 13 Jbeta primers. Profiled with immunoSEQ multiplex PCR; TCRdb holds only in-frame clones, not every one. The sample has some 160,000 clones, 70% to 90% seen once. The CDR3 contains 13 residues. From germline, CDR1 is SGHTA and CDR2 FQGNSA. V lost 5 bases to trimming and J lost 7 bases; unmatched junction nucleotides: 4. The material sequenced was PBMCs. The rearrangement joins TRBV7-2 to TRBJ2-1; 8 bases are shared with TRBD2. The TCR was taken from a man aged 30 to 39 in good health and CMV-seropositive. CDR3 nucleotides: TGTGCCAGCAGCCAAGAGCGGGAGAATGAGCAGTTCTTC. It encodes CASSQERENEQFF.